One and the same sample provided the 26 T cell receptor beta chains below, sequenced in a study of CD8+ T cells in alopecia areata. Treatment defined: oral pan-JAK inhibitor, 5-10 mg twice daily. The sequencing template was cDNA reverse transcribed from extracted RNA. Sequencing was performed with immunoSEQ multiplex PCR; in TCRdb, only in-frame clones are kept and a portion is missing. Of 95,000 to 100,000 clones in the sample, 50% to 75% were seen once. The starting material was CD8+ T cells sorted from blood, obtained at week 4, from a patient treated with tofacitinib. Every receptor here comes from a human donor with alopecia areata.

The chain uses TRBV5-1 and TRBJ1-1, with D maybe TRBD1 (5 bases). Between the trimmed V and J ends, which lost 0 bases and 3 bases, there was a span of 9 bases. Germline V gene sequence: CDR1 SGHRS, CDR2 YFSETQ. The CDR3 has 14 amino acids. The CDR3 nucleotides read TGCGCCAGCAGCTTGGGTGACAGTTACACTGAAGCTTTCTTT. Encoded protein: CASSLGDSYTEAFF.

This clone was picked up a small number of times. V and J are TRBV4-3 and TRBJ2-7; tentatively, D is TRBD2 (6 bases). The CDR3 totals 15 residues. With 1 base removed from V and 0 bases from J, the gap between germline ends came to 10 bases. Germline V gene sequence: CDR1 LGHNA, CDR2 YSLEER. Here the CDR3 DNA reads TGCGCCAGCAGCCAAGGGAGGGACGGCTCCTACGAGCAGTACTTC. Protein: CASSQGRDGSYEQYF.

The rearrangement uses TRBV13 and TRBJ1-2; D is unresolved. The ends were cut back, 10 bases at V and 2 bases at J, with 17 bases in the middle. The CDR3 extends over 14 amino acids. CDR1 and CDR2 (germline): PRHDT, FYEKMQ (reference sequence). CDR3 coding DNA: TGTGCCACCACCCAGAAGGGAGTAAACTATGGCTACACCTTC. It codes for CATTQKGVNYGYTF.

Comments on this clone: Other DNA sequences in this specimen translate into the identical CDR3. The chain carries TRBV6-5 and TRBJ2-7; TRBD1 agrees at 9 bases. Trimming removed 3 bases from V and 2 bases from J; junction bases left unmatched: 2. This CDR3 contains 14 residues. The germline CDR1 and CDR2 sequences are MNHEY and SVGAGI. Here the CDR3 reads CASSYGTGTYEQYF. The CDR3 DNA follows: TGTGCCAGCAGTTATGGGACAGGGACCTACGAGCAGTACTTC.

The chain combines TRBV7-8 with TRBJ2-3; possible D gene TRBD2, 6 bases. The CDR3 has 15 residues. CDR1 is SGHVS and CDR2 is FQNEAQ in the germline V gene. Trimming pared 6 bases from V and 2 bases from J, leaving 15 bases between. Written as DNA, the CDR3 is TGTGCCAGCAGTCTCCGGGACTGGAACACAGATACGCAGTATTTT. Its protein is CASSLRDWNTDTQYF.

The chain combines TRBV5-1 with TRBJ2-2, with a weak D call TRBD1 (6 bases). This CDR3 is 15 amino acids long. V lost 4 bases, J lost 0 bases, and 10 bases lay in between. The germline V gene encodes CDR1 SGHRS and CDR2 YFSETQ. As DNA, the CDR3 is TGCGCCAGCAGCGCCGGGACAACGAACACCGGGGAGCTGTTTTTT. This codes for CASSAGTTNTGELFF. The whole variable domain, remainder taken from reference TRBV5-1 and TRBJ2-2, is KAGVTQTPRYLIKTRGQQVTLSCSPISGHRSVSWYQQTPGQGLQFLFEYFSETQRNKGNFPGRFSGRQFSNSRSEMNVSTLELGDSALYLCASSAGTTNTGELFFGEGSRLTVL.

The rearrangement links TRBV5-4 to TRBJ1-4, with D unclear. Germline V gene data show CDR1 as SGHNT and CDR2 as YYREEE (reference sequence). This CDR3 is 13 amino acids long. The V end was cut by 5 bases, the J end by 0 bases, with 5 bases between. The CDR3 coding sequence is TGTGCCAGCAGGGCCGCAACTAATGAAAAACTGTTTTTT. Translating gives CASRAATNEKLFF.

This clone was counted once. The chain has TRBV7-9 and TRBJ2-5; D not resolved. This CDR3 is 15 amino acids long. Germline V gives CDR1 SEHNR, CDR2 FQNEAQ (reference sequence). Deletions cut 5 bases from V and 5 bases from J, with 18 bases between. DNA for the CDR3: TGTGCCAGCAGCCAAGATAGGGCCCAGAGGGAGACCCAGTACTTC. Translation: CASSQDRAQRETQYF.

This sequence joins TRBV28 and TRBJ2-1; 12 positions agree with TRBD2. Germline loops: CDR1 MDHEN, CDR2 SYDVKM. The CDR3 contains 19 residues. V lost 4 bases, J lost 6 bases, and 16 bases stayed unmatched. In DNA, the CDR3 is TGTGCCAGCAGTTCCCCCACAGGACTAGCGGGAAGAGGGGGCAATGAGCAGTTCTTC. It codes for CASSSPTGLAGRGGNEQFF.

V and J are TRBV25-1 and TRBJ2-7; 9 bases match TRBD1. The germline CDR1 and CDR2 sequences are MGHDK and SYGVNS. The CDR3 sequence is 15 residues long. J was trimmed by 1 base and V by 3 bases; bases with no gene match: 4. CDR3 sequence: CASSDPDRGSYEQYF. Here the CDR3 DNA reads TGTGCCAGCAGTGACCCGGACAGGGGATCCTACGAGCAGTACTTC.

The rearrangement uses TRBV19 and TRBJ2-2; D unclear. Germline CDR1 reads LNHDA; CDR2 reads SQIVND (reference sequence). The germline V and J ends were trimmed by 8 bases and 6 bases, with 7 bases remaining between them. CDR3 size: 11 residues. The CDR3, as DNA: TGTGCCAGTTGGTCTGCCGGGGAGCTGTTTTTT. Its translation: CASWSAGELFF.

This sequence joins TRBV2 and TRBJ2-1, with D possibly being TRBD2 (6 bases). Per the germline V gene, CDR1 is SNHLY and CDR2 is FYNNEI. The length of the CDR3 is 15 residues. Trimming removed 1 base from V and 0 bases from J, with 7 bases in between. As DNA, the CDR3 is TGTGCCAGCAGTGAAGACGGGAGCTCCTACAATGAGCAGTTCTTC. Its translation: CASSEDGSSYNEQFF. The full variable domain, completed using reference TRBV2 and TRBJ2-1, is EPEVTQTPSHQVTQMGQEVILRCVPISNHLYFYWYRQILGQKVEFLVSFYNNEISEKSEIFDDQFSVERPDGSNFTLKIRSTKLEDSAMYFCASSEDGSSYNEQFFGPGTRLTVL.

The chain is built from TRBV7-9 and TRBJ2-2; 7 nucleotides align to TRBD2. V gave up 1 base and J gave up 0 bases; unmatched junction bases: 2. The V gene's germline CDR1 is SEHNR and CDR2 FQNEAQ (reference sequence). This CDR3 contains 16 residues. The DNA of the CDR3 is TGTGCCAGCAGCTTAGGCCTAGCGGCGAACACCGGGGAGCTGTTTTTT. It yields the protein CASSLGLAANTGELFF.

The table lists this clone with a count of one. The chain links TRBV4-1 to TRBJ2-7; 11 nucleotides align to TRBD2. Germline loops: CDR1 MGHRA, CDR2 YSYEKL. The CDR3 runs to 15 residues. V shed 6 bases, J shed 0 bases, and the junction held 4 bases outside the gene matches. CDR3 in amino acids: CASRATSGSSYEQYF. The CDR3 DNA reads as TGCGCCAGCAGAGCTACTAGCGGGAGCTCCTACGAGCAGTACTTC.

CDR3 in amino acids: CSVEGTGTYEQYF. In DNA form, the CDR3 reads TGCAGCGTTGAAGGGACAGGGACCTACGAGCAGTACTTC. The chain employs TRBV29-1 and TRBJ2-7, with 8 bases that match TRBD1. This CDR3 is 13 amino acids long. The germline CDR1 and CDR2 sequences are SQVTM and ANQGSEA. Trimming took 1 base from V and 2 from J; bases not matched to a gene: 1.

This clone was seen more than once but under ten times. V usage is TRBV6-5 and J usage is TRBJ1-2; 7 bases line up with TRBD1. V trimming: 6 bases; J trimming: 7 bases; junction bases outside the gene matches: 8. Germline lookup yields CDR1 MNHEY and CDR2 SVGAGI. There are 13 residues in the CDR3. CDR3 coding DNA: TGTGCCAGCAGGGGACAGCTAAGCGTTGGCTACACCTTC. It codes for CASRGQLSVGYTF.

This clone is a singleton in its sample. The J gene is TRBJ2-1, the V gene TRBV6-1; D gene uncertain. Looked up from germline, CDR1 is MNHNS and CDR2 is SASEGT. The V end lost 0 bases, the J end lost 2 bases, and 14 bases lay between the germline ends. The CDR3 contains 17 residues. CDR3 amino acids: CASSEALYAGAYNEQFF. The CDR3 DNA sequence: TGTGCCAGCAGTGAAGCTTTATACGCAGGAGCCTACAATGAGCAGTTCTTC.

The rearrangement joins TRBV10-3 to TRBJ1-2; 9 bases match TRBD1. Germline CDR1 and CDR2: ENHRY and SYGVKD. J was trimmed by 3 bases and V by 3 bases; bases with no gene match: 2. This CDR3 region has 14 residues. This CDR3 is CAISEQGADYGYTF. CDR3 sequence (DNA): TGTGCCATCAGTGAACAGGGGGCAGACTATGGCTACACCTTC.

This clone was counted only a few times. For the CDR3, the DNA is TGTGCCAGCAGCCCGGGGAGGTGGGGGAACATTCAGTACTTC. Its protein product is CASSPGRWGNIQYF. V is TRBV27 and J is TRBJ2-4; D is possibly TRBD2 (6 bases). The CDR3 spans 14 residues. Germline-derived CDR1 and CDR2 are MNHEY and SMNVEV (reference sequence). V lost 6 bases to trimming and J lost 7 bases, with 16 bases between them.

The CDR3 DNA reads as TGTGCCAGCAGCTTAGGAGGGCCGGGACAGAACGTCCTTTTCTACGAGCAGTACTTC. It is translated as CASSLGGPGQNVLFYEQYF. The chain carries TRBV7-9 and TRBJ2-7; 7 bases map to TRBD1. Germline values: CDR1 SEHNR, CDR2 FQNEAQ (reference sequence). With 1 base clipped from V and 3 bases from J, the junction kept 18 bases outside the gene matches. CDR3 length equals 19 residues.

This clone was counted a few times. This sequence joins TRBV5-1 and TRBJ2-1; possibly TRBD2 for D (5 bases). Germline CDR1 and CDR2: SGHRS and YFSETQ. The CDR3 loop spans 15 amino acids. Trimming stripped 0 bases from V and 4 bases from J, with 11 bases between. The CDR3, as DNA: TGCGCCAGCAGCTTGGCCGAGGGTCGGTACAATGAGCAGTTCTTC. This encodes CASSLAEGRYNEQFF.

The gene calls are TRBV7-2 and TRBJ2-7, with 11 bases fitting TRBD2. The CDR3 has 16 residues. The germline V gene has CDR1 SGHTA and CDR2 FQGNSA. V shed 2 bases, J shed 4 bases, and the junction held 7 bases outside the gene matches. CDR3 residues: CASSLSWGLAVYEQYF. CDR3 bases: TGTGCCAGCAGCTTAAGCTGGGGACTAGCGGTGTACGAGCAGTACTTC.

The V gene is TRBV13, the J gene TRBJ1-6, with a weak D call TRBD1 (5 bases). The V and J ends lost 3 bases and 10 bases respectively, with 16 bases between them. Germline CDR1 and CDR2: PRHDT and FYEKMQ (reference sequence). CDR3 length: 15 residues. The CDR3 region has the DNA TGTGCCAGCAGCTTTGGTCCGGGGCAGGAATCACCCCTCCACTTT. Residues: CASSFGPGQESPLHF.

This clone was detected once. The CDR3 nucleotides are TGTGCCAGCAGCTTGGTGGTACAGGGTTGGCATGAGCAGTTCTTC. Translating gives CASSLVVQGWHEQFF. The chain employs TRBV5-4 and TRBJ2-1, with D perhaps matching TRBD1 (6 bases). The CDR3 has 15 amino acids. The germline V and J ends were trimmed by 0 bases and 8 bases, with 15 bases remaining between them. The germline V gene has CDR1 SGHNT and CDR2 YYREEE (reference sequence).

CDR3 loop: CASSQVPGSNQPQHF. The CDR3 nucleotides are TGCGCCAGCAGCCAAGTGCCAGGAAGCAATCAGCCCCAGCATTTT. The V and J genes are TRBV4-1 and TRBJ1-5; D unresolved. CDR3 length: 15 residues. V was shortened by 1 base and J by 1 base, with 8 bases between the two germline ends. The V gene's germline CDR1 is MGHRA and CDR2 YSYEKL.

The chain employs TRBV25-1 and TRBJ2-5, with a weak D call TRBD2 (5 bases). This CDR3 comprises 16 residues. Germline V CDR1 and CDR2: MGHDK, SYGVNS. V lost 6 bases and J lost 4, with 21 bases in between. CDR3 residues: CASRPPGGHWRETQYF. The CDR3 bases are TGTGCCAGCAGACCACCTGGCGGGCACTGGAGAGAGACCCAGTACTTC. Based on the CDR3 plus reference TRBV25-1 and TRBJ2-5, the full variable domain is EADIYQTPRYLVIGTGKKITLECSQTMGHDKMYWYQQDPGMELHLIHYSYGVNSTEKGDLSSESTVSRIRTEHFPLTLESARPSHTSQYLCASRPPGGHWRETQYFGPGTRLLVL.